This TCR beta chain was retrieved from a study of identical twins' blood T cells. Study-wide results and limits: Twins shared about as many clonotypes as their cloneset sizes predicted.

In the case of this clonotype: The antigen is unknown.

TCRdb re-analysed the 5' RACE reads in MiXCR, keeping a single row per CDR3 protein. The sample lists 350,000 to 400,000 distinct CDR3 sequences; around 30% were seen once. V lost 1 base to trimming and J lost 11 bases, with 12 bases between them. Germline V CDR1 and CDR2: LGHDT, YNNKEL (reference sequence). This CDR3 is 14 amino acids long. The gene calls are TRBV3-1 and TRBJ1-6, with a possible D match to TRBD1 (5 bases). What was sequenced was PBMCs. The receptor was isolated from a woman between 18 and 49 years old in good health. The CDR3 reads CASSQAQGRTPLHF. CDR3 sequence (DNA): TGTGCCAGCAGCCAAGCGCAGGGCAGGACACCCCTCCACTTT.